The text below deals with one T cell receptor beta chain. Its specificity is not known. The record originates from a study of cytomegalovirus exposure and HLA in healthy donors. Germline V gives CDR1 SGHTA, CDR2 FQGNSA. This CDR3 contains 15 residues. V dropped 4 bases and J dropped 0; count of bases not matched to a gene: 2. The study, taken as a whole, reports: Donor immune exposure was known only as CMV serostatus.

PCR involved 60 Vbeta and 13 Jbeta primers. Sequenced by immunoSEQ multiplex PCR; TCRdb stores in-frame clones only, minus some. Among 100,000 or so clones, around 77% were seen once, and the ten largest hold roughly 8.9%. The sample consisted of PBMCs. This clonotype originated in a male donor in good health and CMV-seropositive. The rearrangement joins TRBV7-2 to TRBJ1-3; 8 bases agree with TRBD1. This CDR3 is CASSSTGDSGNTIYF. The CDR3 region has the DNA TGTGCCAGCAGCTCGACAGGGGACTCTGGAAACACCATATATTTT.